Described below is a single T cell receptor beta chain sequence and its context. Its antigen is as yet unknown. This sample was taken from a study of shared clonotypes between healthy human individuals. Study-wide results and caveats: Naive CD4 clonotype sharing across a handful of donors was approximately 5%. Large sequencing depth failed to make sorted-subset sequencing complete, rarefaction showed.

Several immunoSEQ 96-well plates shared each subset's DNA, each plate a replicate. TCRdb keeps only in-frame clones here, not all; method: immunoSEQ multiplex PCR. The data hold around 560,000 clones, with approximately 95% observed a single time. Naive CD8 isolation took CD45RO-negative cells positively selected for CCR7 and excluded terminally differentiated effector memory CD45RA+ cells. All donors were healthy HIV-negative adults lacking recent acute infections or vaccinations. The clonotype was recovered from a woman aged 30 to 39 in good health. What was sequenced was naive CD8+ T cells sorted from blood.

CDR3 loop: CASSIGVAGRVNEQYF. The DNA of the CDR3 is TGTGCCAGTAGTATTGGAGTAGCGGGAAGGGTGAACGAGCAGTACTTC. The V and J genes are TRBV19 and TRBJ2-7, with TRBD2 matching over 8 bases. Per germline, CDR1 LNHDA and CDR2 SQIVND (reference sequence). The CDR3 totals 16 residues. The J segment lost 5 bases and the V segment lost 3 bases, leaving 12 bases of the junction unmatched. The full variable domain, in which reference TRBV19 and TRBJ2-7 provide the parts outside the CDR3, is DGGITQSPKYLFRKEGQNVTLSCEQNLNHDAMYWYRQDPGQGLRLIYYSQIVNDFQKGDIAEGYSVSREKKESFPLTVTSAQKNPTAFYLCASSIGVAGRVNEQYFGPGTRLTVT.